In its sample, the clone carrying this TCR beta chain was seen a few times. The table came from immunoSEQ multiplex PCR; TCRdb's copy has only in-frame clones and leaves some out. This table has roughly 86,000 clones, about 83% appearing once. This specimen comes from a study of blood T cell repertoires in COVID-19. Study as a whole: Collection of acute and convalescent COVID-19 samples took place in the United States, Italy and Spain.

Germline CDR1 and CDR2: SQVTM and ANQGSEA. Trimming removed 3 bases at V and 2 bases at J, with 7 bases between. The CDR3 length is 12 residues. The origin of this receptor is a woman aged 70-85 years with acute or convalescent COVID-19. Sequenced input: peripheral blood. The V gene is TRBV29-1, the J gene TRBJ1-1, with a tentative D call TRBD1 (5 bases). The CDR3 sequence is CSVETDNTEAFF. The CDR3, as DNA: TGCAGCGTTGAGACAGACAACACTGAAGCTTTCTTT.